Listed below are T cell receptor beta chains from one sample, sequenced in a study of identifying expanded T cells in peripheral blood. The repertoire was sequenced with immunoSEQ multiplex PCR; TCRdb's copy has only in-frame clones and lacks some. Of under 100,000 clones in the sample, 70% to 90% were seen once. The specimen sequenced was blood. The receptors come from a person aged 18 to 70 in good health. CDR3s include the opening cysteine and the closing phenylalanine or tryptophan. The D gene is left open where the match is weak. Some rows have no size entry. The others give once, few or many, or a class for an expanded clone.

TRBJ1-5	few	.	TRBV6-5	TGTGCCAGCAGCCCGGACGGTCCCAATCAGCCCCAGCATTTT	CASSPDGPNQPQHF
TRBJ2-5	.	.	TRBV6-6	TGTGCCAGCAGTCAAAACCAGTACCAAGAGACCCAGTACTTC	CASSQNQYQETQYF
TRBJ2-7	.	.	TRBV7-8	TGTGCCAGCAGCACCACAGGGTCCCACGAGCAGTACTTC	CASSTTGSHEQYF
TRBJ1-2	.	TRBD1	TRBV13	TGTGCCAGCAGCTTAAGGATTGGGACAGTCTATGGCTACACCTTC	CASSLRIGTVYGYTF
TRBJ2-5	.	.	TRBV7-9	TGTGCCAGCAGCTTATACGGCGGGGCACCCCAAGAGACCCAGTACTTC	CASSLYGGAPQETQYF
TRBJ1-1	.	.	TRBV7-6	TGTGCCAGCAGCCCCCAGCGCGGGGCGGGAGCTTTCTTT	CASSPQRGAGAFF
TRBJ2-5	.	.	TRBV6-1	TGTGCCAGCATGGGAGTCTTGGAGACCCAGTACTTC	CASMGVLETQYF
TRBJ2-7	.	.	TRBV27	TGTGCCAGCAGCTCCCTTCGGGCAGGGGCGGGCTCCTACGAGCAGTACTTC	CASSSLRAGAGSYEQYF
TRBJ1-3	.	.	TRBV4-1	TGCGCCAGCAGCCCGAGGGAAGGGGTCTTCCCTGGAAACACCATATATTTT	CASSPREGVFPGNTIYF
TRBJ1-1	.	.	TRBV19	TGTGCCAGTAGTATTCTGACGTGGTCTGAAGCTTTCTTT	CASSILTWSEAFF
TRBJ2-3	.	.	TRBV9	TGTGCCAGCAGCATACAACCTAGCACAGATACGCAGTATTTT	CASSIQPSTDTQYF
TRBJ2-1	.	.	TRBV6-5	TGTGCCAGCAGGTCCGGGACTGCGAGCTACAATGAGCAGTTCTTC	CASRSGTASYNEQFF
TRBJ1-1	.	.	TRBV6-5	TGTGCCAGCGGGACTGTGGGCACTGAAGCTTTCTTT	CASGTVGTEAFF
TRBJ1-1	.	.	TRBV2	TGTGCCAGTCGATATGGGACGATCGCAAAAGCTTTCTTT	CASRYGTIAKAFF
TRBJ1-3	.	.	TRBV7-3	TGTGCCAGCAGCATAGGGGGTCCCGGAAACACCATATATTTT	CASSIGGPGNTIYF
TRBJ1-1	.	.	TRBV7-9	TGTGCCAGCAGCTTACGGCAGACCACTGAAGCTTTCTTT	CASSLRQTTEAFF
TRBJ1-2	.	.	TRBV6-1	TGTGCCAGCAGTGAAATGGGCCGTTACTATGGCTACACCTTC	CASSEMGRYYGYTF
TRBJ2-7	.	.	TRBV19	TGTGCCAGTAGTATTGGGGAGACCTACGAGCAGTACTTC	CASSIGETYEQYF
TRBJ2-7	.	.	TRBV5-5	TGTGCCAGCAGCTTCGGGACCACCTACGAGCAGTACTTC	CASSFGTTYEQYF
TRBJ1-5	.	.	TRBV5-8	TGTGCCTCTAGTGGGGACTATCAGCCCCAGCATTTT	CASSGDYQPQHF
TRBJ1-3	.	.	TRBV5-6	TGTGCCAGCAGCGTAACAGGTCTAGACACCATATATTTT	CASSVTGLDTIYF
TRBJ1-4	.	TRBD1	TRBV6-5	TGTGCCAGCAGTAAAAGAGGGGGCGCGTATGAAAAACTGTTTTTT	CASSKRGGAYEKLFF
TRBJ2-4	.	TRBD2	TRBV5-1	TGCGCCAGCAGCTTGGCTCCTAGCGGGGGGAACATTCAGTACTTC	CASSLAPSGGNIQYF
TRBJ1-5	.	.	TRBV30	TGTGCCTGGAGTAAGGAAATAGGGGGCAATCAGCCCCAGCATTTT	CAWSKEIGGNQPQHF
TRBJ2-1	.	.	TRBV7-9	TGTGCCAGCAGCCCGCAAACGGGGGAGGAGTTCTTC	CASSPQTGEEFF
TRBJ2-7	once	.	TRBV7-8	TGTGCCAGCAGCTTCTTATTTGGAGGGCGTACCTACGAGCAGTACTTC	CASSFLFGGRTYEQYF
TRBJ1-1	.	.	TRBV5-1	TGCGCCAGCAGCTTGGACAGGGTCATGAACACTGAAGCTTTCTTT	CASSLDRVMNTEAFF
TRBJ1-1	.	.	TRBV25-1	TGTGCCAGCAGTGAAACCTTGAATGAAGCTTTCTTT	CASSETLNEAFF
TRBJ1-1	.	.	TRBV5-8	TGTGCCAGCAGCCTCTCAGGTGGAAGTGAAGCTTTCTTT	CASSLSGGSEAFF
TRBJ1-3	.	.	TRBV11-2	TGTGCCAGCAGCTTAGCCCAGCCCATCTCTGGAAACACCATATATTTT	CASSLAQPISGNTIYF
TRBJ1-6	few	TRBD1	TRBV5-1	TGCGCCAGCAGCTTGGCCGGACAGGGTTGGTCACCCCTCCACTTT	CASSLAGQGWSPLHF
TRBJ1-6	.	.	TRBV5-8	TGTGCCAGCAGCCGCTCAAAACGACAGGTTCTACCCATACCCCTCCACTTT	CASSRSKRQVLPIPLHF
TRBJ2-7	.	.	TRBV6-1	TGTGCCAGCAGGGGAGGACGGTTGGATATCTACGAGCAGTACTTC	CASRGGRLDIYEQYF
TRBJ2-7	.	TRBD2	TRBV6-5	TGTGCCAGCACCCTGGGAGGGATTAGGGAGCAGTACTTC	CASTLGGIREQYF
TRBJ2-2	once	TRBD2	TRBV5-6	TGTGCCAGCAGCGTAGCGGGTTTGTTCGGGGAGCTGTTTTTT	CASSVAGLFGELFF